This passage covers 22 T cell receptor beta chains from one sample sequenced in a study of untreated major depressive disorder. Study results and limitations: Compared with controls, depressed patients showed more TRBV05-01 (Vbeta 5.1) usage in CD4+ T cells.

Their target antigens are unknown. TCRdb's table, derived via immunoSEQ multiplex PCR, lists solely in-frame clones and lacks some. This sample yields under 15,000 clones, of which 75% to 95% are seen a single time; around 1.6% belongs to the top ten. Sequenced input: CD4+ T cells from PBMCs. The receptor set was obtained from a woman in her twenties or thirties with major depressive disorder.

V usage is TRBV19 and J usage is TRBJ1-2, with 11 nucleotides matching TRBD1. With V trimmed by 4 bases and J by 2 bases, 9 bases remained unmatched. Germline CDR1 is LNHDA and CDR2 is SQIVND (reference sequence). The length of the CDR3 is 17 residues. The CDR3 region is CASSRGGQGVQNYGYTF. CDR3 nucleotides: TGTGCCAGTAGTAGAGGGGGACAGGGGGTGCAGAACTATGGCTACACCTTC.

The chain carries TRBV13 and TRBJ2-1; possible D gene TRBD2, 5 bases. The ends were cut back, 0 bases at V and 13 bases at J, with 19 bases in the middle. Germline CDR1 and CDR2: PRHDT and FYEKMQ (reference sequence). CDR3 size: 15 residues. The CDR3 here is CASSLGYKLLGRQFF. In DNA form, the CDR3 reads TGTGCCAGCAGCTTAGGTTATAAGTTACTTGGGAGACAGTTCTTC.

The V gene is TRBV15, the J gene TRBJ1-1, with a weak D call TRBD1 (5 bases). V dropped 3 bases and J dropped 1 base, with 9 bases sitting between them. CDR3 length: 14 amino acids. Germline-derived CDR1 and CDR2 are LNHNV and YYDKDF (reference sequence). CDR3 residues: CATSSLTGNTEAFF. In nucleotides, the CDR3 is TGTGCCACCAGCAGTCTCACAGGGAACACTGAAGCTTTCTTT.

The rearrangement joins TRBV29-1 to TRBJ2-7; D gene ambiguous. In germline, CDR1 is SQVTM, CDR2 ANQGSEA. With 3 bases removed from V and 6 bases from J, the gap between germline ends came to 9 bases. CDR3 size: 11 residues. This chain's CDR3 is CSVDGGFEQYF. The CDR3 DNA follows: TGCAGCGTTGACGGCGGCTTCGAGCAGTACTTC.

This clone has only a few counts. V and J are TRBV14 and TRBJ2-3; 8 nucleotides match TRBD2. V shed 2 bases, J shed 6 bases, and the junction held 10 bases outside the gene matches. This CDR3 region has 16 residues. Germline-derived CDR1 and CDR2 are SGHDN and FVKESK. CDR3 nucleotide sequence: TGTGCCAGCAGCCAACTGAGAGCGGGAGCTCTGGATACGCAGTATTTT. The encoded protein is CASSQLRAGALDTQYF.

CDR3 region: CASSKRLAGQFF. The CDR3 nucleotides read TGTGCCAGCAGCAAAAGACTAGCGGGGCAGTTCTTC. The chain employs TRBV2 and TRBJ2-1, with 10 nucleotides matching TRBD2. The CDR3 spans 12 residues. V was pared by 6 bases and J by 12 bases, with 5 bases of the junction left unmatched. The V gene's germline CDR1 is SNHLY and CDR2 FYNNEI.

CDR3 in DNA: TGTGCCAGCGTTCCAGGGACAGGGGACTATGGCTACACCTTC. Residues: CASVPGTGDYGYTF. The chain carries TRBV11-2 and TRBJ1-2; 10 bases fit TRBD1. Per the germline V gene, CDR1 is SGHAT and CDR2 is FQNNGV. The CDR3 runs 14 residues. With V trimmed by 8 bases and J by 3 bases, 6 bases remained unmatched.

The chain links TRBV10-3 to TRBJ1-4; D gene uncertain. V lost 5 bases and J 5 bases, leaving 12 bases between the germline ends. Germline assignment: CDR1 ENHRY and CDR2 SYGVKD. This CDR3 region has 14 residues. DNA of the CDR3: TGTGCCATCAGTCGATCGGGCGGGAATGAAAAACTGTTTTTT. Its translation is CAISRSGGNEKLFF.

This clone was detected only a few times. The chain uses TRBV11-2 and TRBJ2-3, with a possible D match to TRBD2 (6 bases). The V and J ends lost 4 bases and 0 bases respectively, with 17 bases between them. Germline CDR1 reads SGHAT; CDR2 reads FQNNGV. This CDR3 region has 17 residues. Written as DNA, the CDR3 is TGTGCCAGCAGCTGGTGGGGGGAGGCATTAAGCACAGATACGCAGTATTTT. Its protein is CASSWWGEALSTDTQYF.

The gene calls are TRBV7-2 and TRBJ2-7; no reliable D call. CDR3 length: 14 residues. Germline-derived CDR1 and CDR2 are SGHTA and FQGNSA. The V end was cut by 6 bases, the J end by 5 bases, with 17 bases between. Here the CDR3 DNA reads TGTGCCAGCAGACTAAAGGGCCTAAACCACGAGCAGTACTTC. Amino acid sequence: CASRLKGLNHEQYF.

J is TRBJ1-1 and V is TRBV5-1; D is unresolved. Trimming removed 4 bases at V and 0 bases at J, with 7 bases between. The germline V gene has CDR1 SGHRS and CDR2 YFSETQ. This CDR3 has 13 amino acids. The chain's CDR3 is CASSRSMNTEAFF. The CDR3 DNA reads as TGCGCCAGCAGCCGTTCCATGAACACTGAAGCTTTCTTT.

The V and J genes are TRBV19 and TRBJ2-1, with 10 positions matching TRBD2. The germline gives CDR1 LNHDA, CDR2 SQIVND (reference sequence). V shed 4 bases and J 7 bases; nucleotides not matched to a gene: 13. The CDR3 spans 17 residues. Here the CDR3 DNA reads TGTGCCAGTAGTACCCTTATGCTGGCTAGCGGGAGTAATGAGCAGTTCTTC. Translated: CASSTLMLASGSNEQFF.

This chain joins TRBV10-3 and TRBJ2-2; D may match TRBD1 or TRBD2 (6 bases each). Trimming pared 8 bases from V and 7 bases from J, leaving 20 bases between. The CDR3 totals 15 residues. In germline, CDR1 is ENHRY, CDR2 SYGVKD. CDR3 loop: CAIGRGLASSGELFF. CDR3 sequence (DNA): TGTGCCATCGGTCGGGGGCTAGCGAGCAGCGGGGAGCTGTTTTTT.

The gene calls are TRBV29-1 and TRBJ2-1; weak D call: TRBD2 (5 bases). Germline CDR1 reads SQVTM; CDR2 reads ANQGSEA. V lost 7 bases and J 12 bases, leaving 22 bases between the germline ends. This CDR3 is built from 13 residues. DNA for the CDR3: TGCAGCGGAAAGTTAGGGTCGGGAAGTAGGCAGTTCTTC. Its translation is CSGKLGSGSRQFF.

V usage is TRBV5-3 and J usage is TRBJ1-5; maybe TRBD1 (5 bases). TRBV5-3 is an ORF, and what it does is uncertain. The CDR3 is 14 residues long. V lost 1 base, J lost 7 bases, and 12 bases lay in between. The CDR3 region is CARSLTGPVQPQHF. CDR3 nucleotide sequence: TGTGCCAGAAGCTTGACAGGCCCCGTACAGCCCCAGCATTTT.

J is TRBJ1-3 and V is TRBV30; D gene ambiguous. Germline CDR1 GTSNPN, CDR2 SVGIG (reference sequence). The CDR3 runs 13 residues. The germline V and J ends were trimmed by 4 bases and 0 bases, with 7 bases remaining between them. CDR3 bases: TGTGCCTGGAATTCCTTCTCTGGAAACACCATATATTTT. Protein sequence: CAWNSFSGNTIYF.

The CDR3 DNA is TGTGCCAGCAGTCCTCGTAGTCTTACAGGGGGCACTGAAGCTTTCTTT. Translating gives CASSPRSLTGGTEAFF. The chain joins TRBV2 to TRBJ1-1, with 8 bases lining up with TRBD1. The CDR3 is made up of 16 amino acids. Germline V CDR1 and CDR2: SNHLY, FYNNEI. V gave up 5 bases and J gave up 4 bases; unmatched junction bases: 12.

The table lists this clone with a count of one. V usage is TRBV5-4 and J usage is TRBJ2-1; D is undetermined. Looked up from germline, CDR1 is SGHNT and CDR2 is YYREEE (reference sequence). Trimming took off 3 bases at V and 6 bases at J, with 7 bases between the two ends. The CDR3 length is 12 residues. The CDR3: CASSSQFNEQFF. The CDR3 bases are TGTGCCAGCAGCTCACAATTCAATGAGCAGTTCTTC.

The genes are TRBV5-1 and TRBJ1-2; no firm D call. Germline assignment: CDR1 SGHRS and CDR2 YFSETQ. Trimming removed 4 bases from V and 0 bases from J, with 13 bases in between. This CDR3 contains 15 residues. The CDR3 nucleotides read TGCGCCAGCAGCCGATCAGACACACCTAACTATGGCTACACCTTC. Encoded protein: CASSRSDTPNYGYTF.

The V call is TRBV4-1, the J call TRBJ2-1, with TRBD1 as a possible D gene (5 bases). There are 17 residues in the CDR3. V was shortened by 2 bases and J by 1 base, with 15 bases between the two germline ends. The germline V gene has CDR1 MGHRA and CDR2 YSYEKL. CDR3 in DNA: TGCGCCAGCAGCCAACCGCCAGGGCTTAGTTCCTACAATGAGCAGTTCTTC. This gives the protein CASSQPPGLSSYNEQFF.

This chain connects TRBV7-2 to TRBJ1-2; D ambiguous. The V gene's germline CDR1 is SGHTA and CDR2 FQGNSA. Trimming shortened V by 5 bases and J by 6 bases, and 19 bases separated the two germline ends. This CDR3 spans 15 amino acids. The CDR3 reads CASSIRTETLDGYTF. In DNA form, the CDR3 reads TGTGCCAGCAGCATTCGAACAGAGACCCTAGATGGCTACACCTTC.

The rearrangement uses TRBV6-5 and TRBJ1-5; no clear D. Germline assignment: CDR1 MNHEY and CDR2 SVGAGI. The CDR3 length is 12 residues. With 6 bases removed from V and 9 bases from J, the gap between germline ends came to 12 bases. The CDR3 DNA reads as TGTGCCAGCAGCTTCAGAGACGGGCCCCAGCATTTT. Encoded protein: CASSFRDGPQHF.